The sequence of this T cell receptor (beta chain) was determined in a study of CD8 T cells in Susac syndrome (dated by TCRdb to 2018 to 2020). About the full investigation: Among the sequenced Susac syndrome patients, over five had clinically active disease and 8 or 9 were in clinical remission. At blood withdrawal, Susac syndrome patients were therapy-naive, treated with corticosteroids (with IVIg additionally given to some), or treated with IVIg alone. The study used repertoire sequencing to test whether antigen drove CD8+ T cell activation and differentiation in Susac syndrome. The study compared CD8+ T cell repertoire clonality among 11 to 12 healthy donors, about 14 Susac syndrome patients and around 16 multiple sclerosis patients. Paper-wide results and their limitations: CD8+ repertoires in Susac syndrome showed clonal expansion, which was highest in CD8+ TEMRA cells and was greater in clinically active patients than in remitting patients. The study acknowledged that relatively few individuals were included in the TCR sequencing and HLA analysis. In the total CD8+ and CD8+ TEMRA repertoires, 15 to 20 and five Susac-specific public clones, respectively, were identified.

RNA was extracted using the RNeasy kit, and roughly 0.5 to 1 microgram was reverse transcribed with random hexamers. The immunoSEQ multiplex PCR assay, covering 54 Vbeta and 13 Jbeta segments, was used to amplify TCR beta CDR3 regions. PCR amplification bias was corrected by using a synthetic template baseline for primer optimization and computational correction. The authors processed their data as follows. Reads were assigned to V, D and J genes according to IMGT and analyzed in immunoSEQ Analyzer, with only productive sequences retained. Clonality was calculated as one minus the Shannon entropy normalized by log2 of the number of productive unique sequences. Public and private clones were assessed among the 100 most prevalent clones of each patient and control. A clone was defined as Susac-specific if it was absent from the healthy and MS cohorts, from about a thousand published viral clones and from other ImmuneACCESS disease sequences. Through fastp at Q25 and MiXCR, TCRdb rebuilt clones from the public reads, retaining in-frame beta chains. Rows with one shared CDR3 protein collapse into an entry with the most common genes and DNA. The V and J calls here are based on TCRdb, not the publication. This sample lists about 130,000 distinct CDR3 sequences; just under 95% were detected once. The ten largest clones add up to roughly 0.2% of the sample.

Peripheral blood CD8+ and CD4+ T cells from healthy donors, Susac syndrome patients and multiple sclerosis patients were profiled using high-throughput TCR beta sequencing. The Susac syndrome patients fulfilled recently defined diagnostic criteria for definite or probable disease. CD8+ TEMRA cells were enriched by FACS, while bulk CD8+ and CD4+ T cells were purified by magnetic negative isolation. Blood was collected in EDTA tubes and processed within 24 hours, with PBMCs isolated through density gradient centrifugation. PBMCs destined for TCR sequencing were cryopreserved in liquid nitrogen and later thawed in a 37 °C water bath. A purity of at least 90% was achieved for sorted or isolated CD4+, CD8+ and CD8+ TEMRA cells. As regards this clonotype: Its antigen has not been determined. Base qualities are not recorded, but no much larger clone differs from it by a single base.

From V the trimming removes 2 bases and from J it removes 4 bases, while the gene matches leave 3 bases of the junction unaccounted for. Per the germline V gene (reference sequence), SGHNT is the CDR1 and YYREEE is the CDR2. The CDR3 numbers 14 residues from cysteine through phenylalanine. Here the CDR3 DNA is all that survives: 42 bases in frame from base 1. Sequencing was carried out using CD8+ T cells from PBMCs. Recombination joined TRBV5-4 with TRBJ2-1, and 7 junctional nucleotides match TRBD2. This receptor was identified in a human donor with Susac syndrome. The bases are TGTGCCAGCAGCTTTAGGGGAGGGTACAATGAGCAGTTCTTC. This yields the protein CASSFRGGYNEQFF.